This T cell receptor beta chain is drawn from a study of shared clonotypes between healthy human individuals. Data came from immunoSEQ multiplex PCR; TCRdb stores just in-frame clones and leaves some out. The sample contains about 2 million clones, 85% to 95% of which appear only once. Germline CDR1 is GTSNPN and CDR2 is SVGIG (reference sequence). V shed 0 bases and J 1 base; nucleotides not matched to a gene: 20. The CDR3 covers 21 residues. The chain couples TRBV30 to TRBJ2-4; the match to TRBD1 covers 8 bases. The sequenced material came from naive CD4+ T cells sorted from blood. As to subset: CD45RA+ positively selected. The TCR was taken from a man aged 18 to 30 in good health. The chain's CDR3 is CAWSVHTGQGGGFSAKNIQYF. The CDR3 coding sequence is TGTGCCTGGAGTGTACATACCGGACAGGGAGGAGGGTTTTCTGCCAAAAACATTCAGTACTTC.